This T cell receptor beta chain was documented in a study of response to subunit inactivated influenza vaccine (dated by TCRdb to 2016 to 2019). A note on the overall study: Deep quantitative profiling of the T cell receptor repertoire was used in the study to follow responses to a trivalent subunit inactivated influenza vaccine. What the work shows at the level of the full study, not this receptor alone: It was suggested by the authors that each seasonal influenza vaccination may recruit only a limited number of new T cells.

The library was obtained by RT-PCR. The data were produced on an Illumina HiSeq 2500. In-frame beta chains were kept once TCRdb had trimmed the public reads at Q25 with fastp and called clones with MiXCR. Every entry covers one CDR3 protein and lists the most common genes and DNA from its rows. Counted in this sample were more than 700,000 distinct CDR3 sequences; less than 25% of them appeared once. The ten most abundant clones make up more than 8.5% of the sample. Comments on this clonotype: The antigen it binds to is not known. No per-base quality is available; no much larger clone lies one base away.

Here the sequenced sample was PBMCs from blood, taken roughly 5 days after vaccination. The TCR originated in a man in his fifties or sixties who received an inactivated influenza vaccine. Donor details come from another sample of the same person, matched by shared clones.

In nucleotides, the sequence is TGCAGCGTCGGGACTAGCTTCCCGTTTAATGAGCAGTTCTTC. Its coded protein is CSVGTSFPFNEQFF. The sequence links TRBV29-1 to TRBJ2-1; 9 central nucleotides agree with TRBD2. Taken from cysteine to phenylalanine, the CDR3 has 14 residues. Left in the record is the CDR3 DNA by itself, 42 bases read in frame from the first base. CDR1 SQVTM and CDR2 ANQGSEA were looked up in the germline V gene. Trimmed from V: 6 bases; trimmed from J: 7 bases; junction bases lacking a gene match: 10.